The 18 T cell receptor beta chains given below trace back to one sample, sequenced in a study of response to subunit inactivated influenza vaccine. TCRdb analysed the RT-PCR reads with MiXCR anew, one entry per CDR3 protein. The table shows about 520,000 distinct CDR3 sequences, with 25% occurring only once. Sequencing used CD4+ T cells sorted from PBMCs, obtained 5 days after vaccination. These receptors were obtained from a man aged 50 to 59 who received an inactivated influenza vaccine.

This rearrangement joins TRBV4-1 to TRBJ1-6, with D uncertain. From germline, CDR1 is MGHRA and CDR2 YSYEKL. With 0 bases removed from V and 7 bases from J, the gap between germline ends came to 7 bases. The CDR3 covers 14 residues. The CDR3 DNA reads TGCGCCAGCAGCCAAGATTTGAGGAATTCACCCCTCCACTTT. It yields the protein CASSQDLRNSPLHF.

The rearrangement joins TRBV5-6 to TRBJ2-3; the D gene is possibly TRBD1 (6 bases). CDR1 is SGHDT, CDR2 YYEEEE, per germline. Trimming removed 0 bases from V and 7 bases from J, with 15 bases in between. This CDR3 region has 15 residues. This CDR3 reads CASSLVPNQGNTQYF. In nucleotides, the CDR3 is TGTGCCAGCAGCTTGGTGCCCAACCAGGGGAATACGCAGTATTTT.

This clonotype was counted a few times. The V and J genes are TRBV28 and TRBJ1-2; TRBD1 matches 8 bases. Germline loops: CDR1 MDHEN, CDR2 SYDVKM. The CDR3 extends over 15 amino acids. V trimming: 6 bases; J trimming: 7 bases; junction bases outside the gene matches: 13. This CDR3 reads CASSTFGQGLVGYTF. As DNA, the CDR3 is TGTGCCAGCAGCACCTTTGGACAGGGACTCGTTGGCTACACCTTC.

The J gene is TRBJ2-1, the V gene TRBV4-3; D might be TRBD2 (6 bases). V was cut by 0 bases and J by 0 bases, with 15 bases left in between. Germline-derived CDR1 and CDR2 are LGHNA and YSLEER. This CDR3 comprises 18 residues. DNA for the CDR3: TGCGCCAGCAGCCAAGATCTATCGGGAGTTACCTCCTACAATGAGCAGTTCTTC. Translating gives CASSQDLSGVTSYNEQFF.

This sequence joins TRBV2 and TRBJ2-4, with 9 bases aligning to TRBD1. V lost 5 bases and J lost 7; bases outside the gene matches: 9. The CDR3 contains 15 residues. CDR1 is SNHLY, CDR2 FYNNEI, per germline. The CDR3 nucleotides are TGTGCCAGCAGTCAACGGACAGGGGCTTGGAACATTCAGTACTTC. Translated, it gives CASSQRTGAWNIQYF.

This clonotype has only a few counts. V and J are TRBV11-1 and TRBJ2-7; D uncertain. Germline V gene sequence: CDR1 SGHAT, CDR2 FQDESV (reference sequence). The CDR3 spans 13 residues. With 5 bases removed from V and 4 bases from J, the gap between germline ends came to 12 bases. The CDR3 is CASSPPAGYEQYF. The CDR3 DNA reads TGTGCCAGCAGCCCCCCGGCTGGTTACGAGCAGTACTTC.

This clonotype was picked up one time. The chain has TRBV21-1 and TRBJ2-1; TRBD1, the table's D call, lacks a check against the DNA. TRBV21-1 constitutes a pseudogene. The length of the CDR3 is 13 residues. The CDR3 is CASSPDRDSEQFF. CDR3 nucleotides: TGTGCCAGCAGCCCCGACAGGGACAGTGAGCAGTTCTTC.

J is TRBJ2-3 and V is TRBV20-1; the D gene is possibly TRBD1 (6 bases). CDR3 length: 19 amino acids. Trimming took off 0 bases at V and 0 bases at J, with 22 bases between the two ends. Germline CDR1 is DFQATT and CDR2 is SNEGSKA (reference sequence). The CDR3, as DNA: TGCAGTGCTAGAGATCGACCTACCTCCGGGACACGAAGCACAGATACGCAGTATTTT. It encodes CSARDRPTSGTRSTDTQYF.

This clonotype was observed a few times. An end of the junction does not agree with germline; a read error may underlie this. The rearrangement joins TRBV7-7 to TRBJ2-7, with TRBD1 matching over 9 bases. From germline, CDR1 is SSHAT and CDR2 FNYEAQ (reference sequence). There are 15 residues in the CDR3. Written as DNA, the CDR3 is TGTGCTAGCAGCCCCTCTCCGGGACAGGGAGGGGAGCAGTACTTC. It codes for CASSPSPGQGGEQYF.

The chain combines TRBV6-1 with TRBJ2-7; 7 nucleotides align to TRBD2. The CDR3 spans 15 residues. The ends lost 4 bases at V and 2 bases at J; junction bases unmatched: 8. From germline, CDR1 is MNHNS and CDR2 SASEGT. As DNA, the CDR3 is TGTGCCAGCAGTGGGGGGGGACTTCGGCCCTACGAGCAGTACTTC. It codes for CASSGGGLRPYEQYF.

The chain combines TRBV10-3 with TRBJ2-5, with D tentatively TRBD2 (6 bases). The germline gives CDR1 ENHRY, CDR2 SYGVKD. The germline V and J ends were trimmed by 4 bases and 5 bases, with 17 bases remaining between them. This CDR3 has 15 residues. Here the CDR3 DNA reads TGTGCCATCAGTGCAGGTCAGCGGGTCGTGGAGACCCAGTACTTC. Encoded protein: CAISAGQRVVETQYF.

This clonotype showed up just a few times. The rearrangement joins TRBV29-1 to TRBJ2-2; D gene uncertain. Trimming took 5 bases from V and 5 from J, leaving 15 bases between them. Germline loops: CDR1 SQVTM, CDR2 ANQGSEA. The CDR3 is 14 residues long. Here the CDR3 DNA reads TGCAGCGTTTCCCTCAATGTAGGGACCGGGGAGCTGTTTTTT. This gives the protein CSVSLNVGTGELFF.

This clonotype was detected only a few times. This chain connects TRBV20-1 to TRBJ1-2, with 10 bases that match TRBD1. This CDR3 comprises 12 residues. Trimming at V came to 4 bases and at J to 12 bases, leaving 8 bases not matched to a gene. From germline, CDR1 is DFQATT and CDR2 SNEGSKA (reference sequence). In DNA, the CDR3 is TGCAGTGCTACCCTGGGACAGGGGAAAAACACCTTC. This encodes CSATLGQGKNTF.

V is TRBV10-3 and J is TRBJ2-3; 9 bases are shared with TRBD1. This CDR3 has 15 residues. V lost 6 bases and J lost 3; bases outside the gene matches: 7. Germline CDR1 and CDR2: ENHRY and SYGVKD. The CDR3 nucleotides are TGTGCCATCAGAACAGGGGGCGAGAGAACAGATACGCAGTATTTT. Its protein product is CAIRTGGERTDTQYF.

The gene calls are TRBV20-1 and TRBJ2-5, with TRBD2 matching over 12 bases. CDR1 is DFQATT, CDR2 SNEGSKA, per germline (reference sequence). Germline trimming cut 6 bases from V and 1 base from J; bases unmatched to any gene: 3. The CDR3 is 14 residues long. The CDR3 region is CSAPTSGSQETQYF. The DNA of the CDR3 is TGCAGTGCCCCGACTAGCGGGAGCCAAGAGACCCAGTACTTC.

The V and J genes are TRBV7-2 and TRBJ2-1, with D perhaps matching TRBD1 or TRBD2 (5 bases each). The CDR3 loop spans 14 amino acids. Germline CDR1 SGHTA, CDR2 FQGNSA. V was cut by 10 bases and J by 7 bases, with 20 bases left in between. The CDR3 sequence: CATQPQLGPNEQFF. CDR3 coding DNA: TGTGCCACCCAACCTCAGTTGGGACCTAATGAGCAGTTCTTC.

There are a few counts of this clonotype. The chain is built from TRBV7-6 and TRBJ2-1; 10 positions agree with TRBD2. The ends lost 1 base at V and 5 bases at J; junction bases unmatched: 5. The CDR3 has 16 amino acids. In germline, CDR1 is SGHVS, CDR2 FNYEAQ. In nucleotides, the CDR3 is TGTGCCAGCAGCTTAGAGTCCGGGACTAGCGACAATGAGCAGTTCTTC. This translates into CASSLESGTSDNEQFF.

This sequence joins TRBV7-2 and TRBJ2-1; possibly TRBD2 for D (6 bases). CDR3 length: 16 amino acids. Germline CDR1 SGHTA, CDR2 FQGNSA. Trimming cost V 7 bases and J 1 base, with 17 bases left between them. The CDR3 DNA sequence: TGTGCCAGCATCCTAGTGGGGGGTAGGTCCTACAATGAGCAGTTCTTC. Its translation: CASILVGGRSYNEQFF.